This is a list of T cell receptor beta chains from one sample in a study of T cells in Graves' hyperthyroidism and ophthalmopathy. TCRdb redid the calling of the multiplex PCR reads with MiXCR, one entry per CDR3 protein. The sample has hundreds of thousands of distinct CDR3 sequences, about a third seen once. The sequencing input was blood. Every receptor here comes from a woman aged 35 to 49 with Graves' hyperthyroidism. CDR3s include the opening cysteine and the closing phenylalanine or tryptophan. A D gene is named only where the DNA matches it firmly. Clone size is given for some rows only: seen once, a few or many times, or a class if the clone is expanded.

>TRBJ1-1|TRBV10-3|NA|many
CAISDRGEAFF
TGTGCCATCAGTGATAGAGGTGAAGCTTTCTTT
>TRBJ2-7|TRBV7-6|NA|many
CASSLGPEGTYEQYF
TGTGCCAGCAGCTTAGGGCCCGAGGGAACGTACGAGCAGTACTTC
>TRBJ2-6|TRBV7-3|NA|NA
CASSPRASLSGANVLAF
TGTGCCAGCAGCCCCCGGGCCTCCCTCTCTGGGGCCAACGTCCTGGCTTTC
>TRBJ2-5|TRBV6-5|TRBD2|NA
CASSYTQLAGMRETQYF
TGTGCCAGCAGTTACACCCAACTAGCGGGGATGAGGGAGACCCAGTACTTC
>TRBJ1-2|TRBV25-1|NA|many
CASSDRLGGTGYTF
TGTGCCAGCAGTGATAGGTTAGGAGGCACTGGCTACACCTTC
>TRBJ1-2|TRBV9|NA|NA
CACSRGGDGYTF
TGTGCCTGCAGCCGAGGGGGAGATGGCTACACCTTC
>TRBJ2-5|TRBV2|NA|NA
CASSQERAQYF
TGTGCCAGCTCTCAAGAAAGGGCCCAGTACTTC
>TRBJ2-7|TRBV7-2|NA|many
CASSLVSPRGYEQYF
TGTGCCAGCAGCTTAGTCAGTCCAAGGGGCTACGAGCAGTACTTC
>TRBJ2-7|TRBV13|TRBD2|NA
CASSFRGLGVNEQYF
TGTGCCAGCAGCTTTAGAGGACTAGGGGTTAACGAGCAGTACTTC
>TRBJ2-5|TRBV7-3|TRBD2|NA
CASSPGLERETQYF
TGTGCCAGCAGCCCGGGACTAGAGCGAGAGACCCAGTACTTC
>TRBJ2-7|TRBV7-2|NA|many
CASNKGTYEQYF
TGTGCCAGCAACAAAGGGACCTACGAGCAGTACTTC
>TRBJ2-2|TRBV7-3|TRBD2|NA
CASSQSGGAGELFF
TGTGCCAGCAGCCAAAGCGGGGGGGCCGGGGAGCTGTTTTTT
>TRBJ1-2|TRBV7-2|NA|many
CASSPGLRADYGYTF
TGTGCCAGCAGCCCAGGACTGAGGGCCGACTATGGCTACACCTTC
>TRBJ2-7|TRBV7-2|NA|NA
CASSQEIYGGKVSYEQYF
TGCGCCAGCAGCCAAGAAATTTATGGAGGGAAAGTATCCTACGAGCAGTACTTC
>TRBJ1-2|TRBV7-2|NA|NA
CASSGGAKGYTF
TGTGCCAGCAGCGGGGGCGCCAAGGGCTACACCTTC